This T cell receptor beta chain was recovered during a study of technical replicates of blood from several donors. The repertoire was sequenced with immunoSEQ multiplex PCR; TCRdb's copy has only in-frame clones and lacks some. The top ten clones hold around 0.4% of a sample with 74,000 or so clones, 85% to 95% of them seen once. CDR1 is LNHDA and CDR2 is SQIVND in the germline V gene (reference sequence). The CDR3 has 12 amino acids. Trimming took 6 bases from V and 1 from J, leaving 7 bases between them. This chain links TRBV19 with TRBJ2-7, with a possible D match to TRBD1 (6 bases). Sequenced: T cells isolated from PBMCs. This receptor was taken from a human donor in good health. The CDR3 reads CASSDRSYEQYF. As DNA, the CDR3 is TGTGCCAGTAGCGACAGGTCCTACGAGCAGTACTTC.